This TCR beta chain was recorded in a study of OX40 agonist ivuxolimab in advanced cancers. About the study: Ivuxolimab, an antibody that agonizes OX40 (CD134), was administered to the patients. A diagnosis of hepatocellular carcinoma, melanoma, renal cell or head and neck cancer was present in dose-escalation patients. Averaging roughly 60 years in age, with a range of about 23 to 85, the cohort was 65% to 90% male. People who had prior anti-PD-1, anti-PD-L1 or anti-CTLA-4 therapy could take part, and around 43% had some.

Trimming removed 0 bases from V and 5 bases from J, with 8 bases in between. Germline V gene sequence: CDR1 SGDLS, CDR2 YYNGEE. This CDR3 has 13 residues. The data were produced by immunoSEQ multiplex PCR, yet TCRdb's version contains in-frame clones alone and is incomplete. The top ten hold under 0.25% of the sample, which has over 70,000 clones, 75% to 90% seen once. This receptor was taken from an adult with an advanced solid tumor such as melanoma, head and neck, liver or kidney cancer. The sample was CD4+ or CD8+ T cells sorted from blood, taken in a trial of the OX40 agonist ivuxolimab. V and J are TRBV9 and TRBJ2-5; D uncertain. The DNA of the CDR3 is TGTGCCAGCAGCGTAGTAGGGCACGAGACCCAGTACTTC. Protein: CASSVVGHETQYF. Full variable domain (rest looked up from reference TRBV9 and TRBJ2-5): DSGVTQTPKHLITATGQRVTLRCSPRSGDLSVYWYQQSLDQGLQFLIQYYNGEERAKGNILERFSAQQFPDLHSELNLSSLELGDSALYFCASSVVGHETQYFGPGTRLLVL.